This TCR beta chain was found in a study of shared clonotypes between healthy human individuals. About the study: Three plates each covered CD4 naive and memory; CD8 naive two, CD8 memory one.

Study conclusions and caveats: Generation probabilities were higher for clonotypes shared across all four sorted-subset donors than for unshared ones. For naive CD4 cells, roughly 5.5% of clonotypes were shared across a handful of donors.

Of note for this clone: Its specificity is unknown.

Trimming took 5 bases from V and 7 from J; bases not matched to a gene: 14. This CDR3 is 16 amino acids long. Per the germline V gene, CDR1 is SGHRS and CDR2 is YFSETQ. Sequenced by immunoSEQ multiplex PCR; TCRdb stores in-frame clones only, minus some. The sample has a few million clones, 95% seen once. This rearrangement joins TRBV5-1 to TRBJ2-2; the match to TRBD1 covers 7 bases. The source material was naive CD4+ T cells sorted from blood. Subset defined: CD45RA+ positively selected. The sequence derives from a man aged 18 to 29 in good health. This CDR3 reads CASRVEGATSVGELFF. CDR3 DNA: TGCGCCAGCAGAGTTGAGGGGGCGACATCTGTCGGGGAGCTGTTTTTT.